This TCR beta chain stems from a study of T cell responses to AZD1222 COVID-19 vaccine. Notes on the study in general: Sampled repertoires all dated from after the peak T cell response. A mostly white British donor set with more females was recruited, and clonal diversity was possibly underestimated. Two doses of AZD1222 preceded a rise in Spike-specific TCR breadth and depth.

Trimming removed 4 bases from V and 3 bases from J, with 12 bases in between. Germline CDR1 LGHNA, CDR2 YNFKEQ. This CDR3 has 15 residues. Generated by immunoSEQ multiplex PCR, the TCRdb table keeps only in-frame clones and is missing some. The profile covers 90,000 to 120,000 clones, with 70% to 90% appearing a single time and over 2% taken by the ten largest. To note about this clone: As yet, its antigen is unknown.

This TCR derives from an adult who received the AZD1222 COVID-19 vaccine. V gene TRBV4-2 combines with J gene TRBJ2-2, with D possibly TRBD2 on 5 matching bases. The starting material was peripheral blood, obtained 28 days after the second AZD1222 dose. CDR3 loop: CASSPGEIDTGELFF. CDR3 coding DNA: TGTGCCAGCAGCCCCGGGGAGATCGACACCGGGGAGCTGTTTTTT.